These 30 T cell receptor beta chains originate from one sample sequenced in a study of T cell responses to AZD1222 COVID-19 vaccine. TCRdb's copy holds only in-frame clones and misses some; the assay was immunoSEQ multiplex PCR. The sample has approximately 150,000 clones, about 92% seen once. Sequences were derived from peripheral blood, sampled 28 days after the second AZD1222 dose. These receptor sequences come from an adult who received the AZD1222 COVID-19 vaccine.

CDR3 residues: CASRLLPMNTEAFF. CDR3 nucleotides: TGTGCCAGCAGGTTGTTGCCCATGAACACTGAAGCTTTCTTT. The V and J genes are TRBV28 and TRBJ1-1; D remains ambiguous. Deletions cut 6 bases from V and 0 bases from J, with 11 bases between. The CDR3 runs to 14 residues. Germline V gene lookup returns CDR1 MDHEN and CDR2 SYDVKM.

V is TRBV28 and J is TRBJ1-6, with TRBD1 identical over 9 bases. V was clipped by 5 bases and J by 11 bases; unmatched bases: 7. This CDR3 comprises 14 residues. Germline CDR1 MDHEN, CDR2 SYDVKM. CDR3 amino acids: CASSKTGGVAPLHF. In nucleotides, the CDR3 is TGTGCCAGCAGTAAAACAGGGGGCGTCGCACCCCTCCACTTT.

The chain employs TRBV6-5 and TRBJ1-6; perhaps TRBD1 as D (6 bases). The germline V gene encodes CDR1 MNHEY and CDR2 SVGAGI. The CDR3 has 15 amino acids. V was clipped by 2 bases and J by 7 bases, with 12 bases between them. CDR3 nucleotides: TGTGCCAGCAGTTACGGGGGGACACTGAATTCACCCCTCCACTTT. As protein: CASSYGGTLNSPLHF.

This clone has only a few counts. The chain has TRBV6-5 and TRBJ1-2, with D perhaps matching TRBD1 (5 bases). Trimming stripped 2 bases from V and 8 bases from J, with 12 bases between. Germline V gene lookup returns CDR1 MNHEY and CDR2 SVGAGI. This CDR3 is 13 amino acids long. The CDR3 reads CASSYEGTRGYTF. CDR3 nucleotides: TGTGCCAGCAGTTACGAAGGGACGAGGGGCTACACCTTC.

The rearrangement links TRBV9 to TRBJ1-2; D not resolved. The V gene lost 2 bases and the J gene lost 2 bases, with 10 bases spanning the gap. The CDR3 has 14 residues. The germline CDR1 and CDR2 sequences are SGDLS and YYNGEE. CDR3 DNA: TGTGCCAGCAGCGTGGGAATCGGAAACTATGGCTACACCTTC. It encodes CASSVGIGNYGYTF.

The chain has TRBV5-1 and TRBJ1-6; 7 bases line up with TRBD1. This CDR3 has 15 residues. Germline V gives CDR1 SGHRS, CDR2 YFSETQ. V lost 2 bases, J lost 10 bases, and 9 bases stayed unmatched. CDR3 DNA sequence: TGCGCCAGCAGCTTCGAGACAGGGAATGGGTCACCCCTCCACTTT. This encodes CASSFETGNGSPLHF.

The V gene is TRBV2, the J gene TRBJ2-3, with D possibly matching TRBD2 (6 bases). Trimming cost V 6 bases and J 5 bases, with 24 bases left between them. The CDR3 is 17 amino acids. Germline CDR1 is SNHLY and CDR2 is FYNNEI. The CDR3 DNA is TGTGCCAGCAGCGTTCCGACTATGACGGGAGCCGGAGATACGCAGTATTTT. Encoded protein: CASSVPTMTGAGDTQYF.

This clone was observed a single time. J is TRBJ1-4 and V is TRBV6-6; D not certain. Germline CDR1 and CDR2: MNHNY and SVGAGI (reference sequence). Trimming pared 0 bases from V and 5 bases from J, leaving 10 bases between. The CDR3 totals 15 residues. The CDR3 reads CASSYSDGSNEKLFF. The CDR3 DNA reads TGTGCCAGCAGTTACTCGGATGGGTCCAATGAAAAACTGTTTTTT.

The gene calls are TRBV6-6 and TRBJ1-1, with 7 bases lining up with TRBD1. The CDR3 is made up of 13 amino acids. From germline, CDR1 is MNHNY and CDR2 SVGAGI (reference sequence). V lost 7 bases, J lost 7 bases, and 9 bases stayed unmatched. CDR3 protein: CASNPGQPIEAFF. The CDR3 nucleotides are TGTGCCAGCAATCCGGGACAGCCGATTGAAGCTTTCTTT.

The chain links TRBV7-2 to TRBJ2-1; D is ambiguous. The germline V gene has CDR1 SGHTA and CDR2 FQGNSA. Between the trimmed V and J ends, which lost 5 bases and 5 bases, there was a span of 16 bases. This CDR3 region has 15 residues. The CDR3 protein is CASSPGSHLDNEQFF. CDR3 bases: TGTGCCAGCAGCCCCGGGTCCCACTTAGACAATGAGCAGTTCTTC.

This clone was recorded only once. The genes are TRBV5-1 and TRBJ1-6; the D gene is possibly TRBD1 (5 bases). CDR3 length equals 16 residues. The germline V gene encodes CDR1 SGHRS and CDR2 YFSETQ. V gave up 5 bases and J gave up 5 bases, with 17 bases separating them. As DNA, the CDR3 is TGCGCCAGCAGGGTAGGGGCTGGGGAAAATAATTCACCCCTCCACTTT. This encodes CASRVGAGENNSPLHF.

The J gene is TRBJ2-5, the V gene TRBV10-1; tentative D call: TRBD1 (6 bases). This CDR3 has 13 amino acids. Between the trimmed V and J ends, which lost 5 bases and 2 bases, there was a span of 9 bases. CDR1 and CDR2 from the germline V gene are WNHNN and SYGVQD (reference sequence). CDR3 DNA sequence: TGCGCCAGCAGTCCGGGACAACAAGAGACCCAGTACTTC. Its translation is CASSPGQQETQYF.

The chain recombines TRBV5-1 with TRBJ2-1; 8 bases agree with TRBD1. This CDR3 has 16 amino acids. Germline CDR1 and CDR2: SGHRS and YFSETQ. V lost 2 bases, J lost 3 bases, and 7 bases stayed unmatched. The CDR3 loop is CASSLVDRVLYNEQFF. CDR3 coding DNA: TGCGCCAGCAGCTTAGTGGACAGGGTCCTCTACAATGAGCAGTTCTTC.

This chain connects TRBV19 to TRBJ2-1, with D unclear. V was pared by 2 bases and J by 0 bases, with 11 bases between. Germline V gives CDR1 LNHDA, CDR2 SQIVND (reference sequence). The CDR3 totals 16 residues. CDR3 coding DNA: TGTGCCAGTAGTATAAGCTCGACCTACTCCTACAATGAGCAGTTCTTC. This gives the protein CASSISSTYSYNEQFF.

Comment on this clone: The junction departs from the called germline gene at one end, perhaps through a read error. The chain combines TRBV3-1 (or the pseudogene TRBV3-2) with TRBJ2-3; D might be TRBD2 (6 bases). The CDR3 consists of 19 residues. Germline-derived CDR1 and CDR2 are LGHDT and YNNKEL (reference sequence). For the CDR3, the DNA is TGTGCCAGCAGCCAAGCCCAAACCCTACTAGCTTTGGTCACAGATGCGCAGTATTTT. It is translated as CASSQAQTLLALVTDAQYF.

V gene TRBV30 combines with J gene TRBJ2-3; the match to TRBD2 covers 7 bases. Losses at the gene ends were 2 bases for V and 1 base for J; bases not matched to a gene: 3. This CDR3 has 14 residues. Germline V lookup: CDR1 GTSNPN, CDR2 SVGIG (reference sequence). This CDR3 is CAWSPTSGTDTQYF. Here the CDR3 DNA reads TGTGCCTGGAGTCCCACTAGCGGCACAGATACGCAGTATTTT.

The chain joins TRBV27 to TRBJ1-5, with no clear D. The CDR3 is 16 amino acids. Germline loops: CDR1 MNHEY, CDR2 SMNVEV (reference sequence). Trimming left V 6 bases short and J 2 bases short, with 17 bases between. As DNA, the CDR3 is TGTGCCAGCAGGAGTTTCTCAGGTGGAGGCAATCAGCCCCAGCATTTT. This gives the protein CASRSFSGGGNQPQHF.

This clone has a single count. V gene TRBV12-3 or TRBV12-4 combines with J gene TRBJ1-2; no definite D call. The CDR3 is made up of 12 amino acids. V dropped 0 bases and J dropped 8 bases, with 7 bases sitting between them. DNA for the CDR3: TGTGCCAGCAGTTTAGCCGGGATCGGCTACACCTTC. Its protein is CASSLAGIGYTF.

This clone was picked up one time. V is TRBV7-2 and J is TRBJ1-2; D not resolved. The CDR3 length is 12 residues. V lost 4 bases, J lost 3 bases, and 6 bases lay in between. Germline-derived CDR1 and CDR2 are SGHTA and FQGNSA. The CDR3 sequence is CASSSTDYGYTF. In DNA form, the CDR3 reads TGTGCCAGCAGCTCGACGGACTATGGCTACACCTTC.

Written as DNA, the CDR3 is TGCAGCGTCTCCGGGGGTGCTCTCACAGATACGCAGTATTTT. Amino acid sequence: CSVSGGALTDTQYF. This chain connects TRBV29-1 to TRBJ2-3, with a weak D call TRBD2 (6 bases). V was cut by 6 bases and J by 2 bases, with 15 bases left in between. Germline lookup yields CDR1 SQVTM and CDR2 ANQGSEA. The CDR3 spans 14 residues.

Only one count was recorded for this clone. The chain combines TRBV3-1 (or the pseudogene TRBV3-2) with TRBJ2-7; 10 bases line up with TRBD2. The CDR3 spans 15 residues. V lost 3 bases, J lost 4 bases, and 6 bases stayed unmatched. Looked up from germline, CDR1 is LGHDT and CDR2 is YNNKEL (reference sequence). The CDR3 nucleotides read TGTGCCAGCAGCCACACTAGCGGGGCTCCTTACGAGCAGTACTTC. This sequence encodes CASSHTSGAPYEQYF.

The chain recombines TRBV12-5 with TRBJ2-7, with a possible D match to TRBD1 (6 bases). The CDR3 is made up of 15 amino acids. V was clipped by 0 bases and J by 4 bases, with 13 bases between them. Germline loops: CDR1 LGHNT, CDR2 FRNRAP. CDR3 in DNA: TGTGCTAGTGGTTTGGTACAGGGTCTTTCTTACGAGCAGTACTTC. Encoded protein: CASGLVQGLSYEQYF.

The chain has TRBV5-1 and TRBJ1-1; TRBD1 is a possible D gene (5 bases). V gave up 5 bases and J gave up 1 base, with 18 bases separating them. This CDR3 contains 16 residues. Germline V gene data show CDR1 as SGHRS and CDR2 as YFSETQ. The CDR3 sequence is CASRGDGHASNTEAFF. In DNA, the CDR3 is TGCGCCAGCAGGGGGGACGGACACGCTTCGAACACTGAAGCTTTCTTT.

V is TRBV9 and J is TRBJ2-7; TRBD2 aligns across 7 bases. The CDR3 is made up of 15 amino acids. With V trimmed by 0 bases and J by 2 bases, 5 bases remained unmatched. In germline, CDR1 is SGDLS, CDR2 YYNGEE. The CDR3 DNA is TGTGCCAGCAGCGTAGGCGGGAGTGGGACCTACGAGCAGTACTTC. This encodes CASSVGGSGTYEQYF.

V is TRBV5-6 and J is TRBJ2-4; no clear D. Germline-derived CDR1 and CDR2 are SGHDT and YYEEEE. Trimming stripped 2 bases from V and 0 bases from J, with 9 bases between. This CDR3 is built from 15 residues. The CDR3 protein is CASSLWEGAKNIQYF. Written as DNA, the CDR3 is TGTGCCAGCAGCTTATGGGAAGGAGCCAAAAACATTCAGTACTTC.

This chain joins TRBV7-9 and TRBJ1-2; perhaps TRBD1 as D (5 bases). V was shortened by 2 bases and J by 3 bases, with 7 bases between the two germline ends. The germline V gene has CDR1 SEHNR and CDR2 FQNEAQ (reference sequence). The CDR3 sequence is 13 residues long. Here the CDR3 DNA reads TGTGCCAGCAGCTTAACACAGGACTATGGCTACACCTTC. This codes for CASSLTQDYGYTF.

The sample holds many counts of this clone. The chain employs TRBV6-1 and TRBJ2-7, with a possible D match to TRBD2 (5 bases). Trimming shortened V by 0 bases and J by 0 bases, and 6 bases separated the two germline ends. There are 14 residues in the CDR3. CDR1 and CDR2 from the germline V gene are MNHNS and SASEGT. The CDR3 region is CASSEAGDSYEQYF. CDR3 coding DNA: TGTGCCAGCAGTGAAGCGGGAGACTCCTACGAGCAGTACTTC.

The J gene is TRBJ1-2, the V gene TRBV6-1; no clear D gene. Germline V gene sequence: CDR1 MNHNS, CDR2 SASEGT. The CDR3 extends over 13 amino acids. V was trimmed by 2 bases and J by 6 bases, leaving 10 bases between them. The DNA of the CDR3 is TGTGCCAGCAGTGAATATAAGAGAGATGGCTACACCTTC. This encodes CASSEYKRDGYTF.

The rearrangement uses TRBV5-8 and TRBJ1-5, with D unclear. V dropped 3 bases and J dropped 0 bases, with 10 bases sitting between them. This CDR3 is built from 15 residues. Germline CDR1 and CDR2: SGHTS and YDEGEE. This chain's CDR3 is CASSSYRYSNQPQHF. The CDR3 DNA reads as TGTGCCAGCAGCTCATACCGCTATAGCAATCAGCCCCAGCATTTT.

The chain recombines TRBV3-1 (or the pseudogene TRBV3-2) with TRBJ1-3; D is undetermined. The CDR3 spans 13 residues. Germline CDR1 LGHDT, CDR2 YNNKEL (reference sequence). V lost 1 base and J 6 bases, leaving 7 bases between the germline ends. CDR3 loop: CASSQVSSNTIYF. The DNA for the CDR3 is TGTGCCAGCAGCCAAGTGTCTTCAAACACCATATATTTT.